These 16 T cell receptor beta chains came from one sample sequenced in a study of spatial heterogeneity in lung cancer (dated by TCRdb to the late 2010s). The research as a whole found: The tumor nonsynonymous mutation count correlated with the number of expanded intratumoral alpha and beta TCRs.

This specimen's time point label, per the study, means: sample taken at primary tumor resection. Library method: 5' RACE. Sequenced on a NextSeq 500. Starting from the raw public reads, TCRdb applied fastp trimming at Q25, assembled clones with MiXCR and retained in-frame beta chains. Rows with one shared CDR3 protein collapse into an entry with the most common genes and DNA. The sample yields some 6,000 distinct CDR3 sequences; more than 9% were counted once. The leading ten clones occupy less than 30% of the sample. Their recognized antigens are unknown. The starting material was lung tumor tissue, obtained at surgery. Source of these receptors: a female donor with early-stage non-small cell lung cancer.

This clonotype was seen repeatedly, ten times or more. This chain uses TRBV15 with TRBJ2-1; D possibly corresponds to TRBD2 (6 bases). Germline V lookup: CDR1 LNHNV, CDR2 YYDKDF (reference sequence). CDR3 length: 14 residues. With 7 bases removed from V and 0 bases from J, the gap between germline ends came to 10 bases. CDR3 bases: TGTGCCACCACTCCCGGGAGCTCCTACAATGAGCAGTTCTTC. The encoded protein is CATTPGSSYNEQFF.

This chain uses TRBV7-2 with TRBJ2-3; 14 nucleotides line up with TRBD2. Per germline, CDR1 SGHTA and CDR2 FQGNSA. V dropped 4 bases and J dropped 7; count of bases not matched to a gene: 10. The CDR3 totals 17 residues. CDR3 amino acids: CASSSSTSGGAGNTQYF. In DNA form, the CDR3 reads TGTGCCAGCAGCTCCTCGACTAGCGGGGGGGCGGGAAATACGCAGTATTTT.

With respect to this clonotype: It may be a read error: a sequence one base away is much more abundant. The chain recombines TRBV6-1 with TRBJ1-1; 8 bases agree with TRBD1. The CDR3 sequence is 14 residues long. Trimming took 6 bases from V and 11 from J; bases not matched to a gene: 14. Germline-derived CDR1 and CDR2 are MNHNS and SASEGT. The CDR3 DNA is TGTGCCAGCAGGAGGACAGGGCAGGGGATTGGGGCTTTCTTT. Translating gives CASRRTGQGIGAFF.

By share, this clonotype counts as medium-sized (0.01 to 0.1%). The chain is built from TRBV12-3 or TRBV12-4 and TRBJ1-1; 9 bases are shared with TRBD1. CDR3 length equals 14 residues. V dropped 3 bases and J dropped 4; count of bases not matched to a gene: 3. The CDR3 coding sequence is TGTGCCAGCAGTTTCGGGACAGGGATCACTGAAGCTTTCTTT. This gives the protein CASSFGTGITEAFF.

In its sample, this clonotype was seen a few times. The rearrangement links TRBV5-1 to TRBJ2-7, with TRBD1 matching 8 bases. Germline V CDR1 and CDR2: SGHRS, YFSETQ. The ends lost 4 bases at V and 6 bases at J; junction bases unmatched: 12. CDR3 length: 15 residues. The CDR3 DNA reads as TGCGCCAGCAGCCCCCTCGGCAGGGGGCAGGGCGAGCAGTACTTC. The encoded protein is CASSPLGRGQGEQYF.

This clonotype was found many times. The V gene is TRBV20-1, the J gene TRBJ1-1, with D possibly matching TRBD1 (5 bases). CDR3 length: 14 amino acids. V lost 3 bases, J lost 3 bases, and 14 bases lay in between. Germline V gene sequence: CDR1 DFQATT, CDR2 SNEGSKA (reference sequence). CDR3 DNA sequence: TGCAGTGCTAGCGTGGGGGGGAGGGACACTGAAGCTTTCTTT. This codes for CSASVGGRDTEAFF.

V gene TRBV6-5 combines with J gene TRBJ2-3; a possible D gene is TRBD2 (5 bases). The CDR3 runs to 16 residues. Germline V lookup: CDR1 MNHEY, CDR2 SVGAGI. Between the trimmed V and J ends, which lost 0 bases and 0 bases, there was a span of 10 bases. CDR3 nucleotide sequence: TGTGCCAGCAGTTACTCGCGGACTCTTAGCACAGATACGCAGTATTTT. Protein: CASSYSRTLSTDTQYF.

This clonotype was seen repeatedly, ten times or more. The V gene is TRBV6-1, the J gene TRBJ1-4; no definite D call. The CDR3 covers 11 residues. Germline CDR1 and CDR2: MNHNS and SASEGT. Trimming left V 5 bases short and J 4 bases short, with 2 bases between. The CDR3 region is CASSYNEKLFF. CDR3 coding DNA: TGTGCCAGCAGTTATAATGAAAAACTGTTTTTT.

There are a few counts of this clonotype. The J gene is TRBJ2-7, the V gene TRBV20-1; the match to TRBD2 covers 8 bases. The CDR3 length is 16 residues. V lost 5 bases and J lost 4; bases outside the gene matches: 16. Germline CDR1 is DFQATT and CDR2 is SNEGSKA (reference sequence). The CDR3 DNA reads TGCAGTGCTGCGCTTGGGTTTGGCGGGGGGCCGTACGAGCAGTACTTC. Protein: CSAALGFGGGPYEQYF.

This clonotype is labeled as medium-sized. The chain carries TRBV7-2 and TRBJ1-6, with TRBD1 identical over 9 bases. The CDR3 contains 18 residues. In germline, CDR1 is SGHTA, CDR2 FQGNSA. The V gene end was trimmed by 2 bases and the J gene end by 7 bases; junction bases not matched to a gene: 12. Here the CDR3 DNA reads TGTGCCAGCAGCTTAAAACAGGGGGCGGCGGTGGGAAATTCACCCCTCCACTTT. Amino acids: CASSLKQGAAVGNSPLHF. Complete variable domain (other parts from reference TRBV7-2 and TRBJ1-6): GAGVSQSPSNKVTEKGKDVELRCDPISGHTALYWYRQSLGQGLEFLIYFQGNSAPDKSGLPSDRFSAERTGGSVSTLTIQRTQQEDSAVYLCASSLKQGAAVGNSPLHFGNGTRLTVT.

This clonotype ranks as medium-sized. The gene calls are TRBV4-1 and TRBJ2-3; the D is unclear. Germline V gene sequence: CDR1 MGHRA, CDR2 YSYEKL. The CDR3 length is 19 residues. Trimming took off 0 bases at V and 0 bases at J, with 19 bases between the two ends. Here the CDR3 reads CASSQDWSAEPVSTDTQYF. In DNA, the CDR3 is TGCGCCAGCAGCCAAGATTGGTCGGCCGAGCCAGTAAGCACAGATACGCAGTATTTT.

The rearrangement joins TRBV6-1 to TRBJ1-1; 9 nucleotides align to TRBD1. V lost 5 bases to trimming and J lost 4 bases; unmatched junction nucleotides: 8. The CDR3 extends over 15 amino acids. The V gene's germline CDR1 is MNHNS and CDR2 SASEGT. The CDR3 reads CASSPGQGGSTEAFF. As DNA, the CDR3 is TGTGCCAGCAGTCCGGGACAGGGAGGGAGCACTGAAGCTTTCTTT.

This clonotype is classed as medium-sized (0.01 to 0.1%). This sequence joins TRBV6-5 and TRBJ2-2, with TRBD2 as a possible D gene (6 bases). This CDR3 spans 14 amino acids. The germline V gene has CDR1 MNHEY and CDR2 SVGAGI. V lost 7 bases and J lost 4, with 13 bases in between. The CDR3 reads CASTREYRTGELFF. For the CDR3, the DNA is TGTGCCAGCACCCGGGAGTACCGCACCGGGGAGCTGTTTTTT.

At least ten counts were recorded for this clonotype. The rearrangement links TRBV5-1 to TRBJ1-4; D is unclear. The CDR3 is 20 amino acids. V lost 0 bases and J 0 bases, leaving 21 bases between the germline ends. Germline-derived CDR1 and CDR2 are SGHRS and YFSETQ. Here the CDR3 reads CASSLALSGQLRSTNEKLFF. In nucleotides, the CDR3 is TGCGCCAGCAGCTTGGCCCTGAGCGGGCAACTACGGTCAACTAATGAAAAACTGTTTTTT.

This clonotype is classed as medium-sized. This rearrangement joins TRBV3-1 to TRBJ1-5; D gene unclear. Germline lookup yields CDR1 LGHDT and CDR2 YNNKEL (reference sequence). The CDR3 is made up of 12 amino acids. Between the trimmed V and J ends, which lost 3 bases and 8 bases, there was a span of 8 bases. CDR3 coding DNA: TGTGCCAGCAGCCATTACGGGGAGCCCCAGCATTTT. Its protein is CASSHYGEPQHF.

This clonotype ranks as large. The chain links TRBV28 to TRBJ2-5; 9 bases agree with TRBD2. Germline V gene sequence: CDR1 MDHEN, CDR2 SYDVKM. Losses at the gene ends were 7 bases for V and 3 bases for J; bases not matched to a gene: 15. This CDR3 region has 17 residues. CDR3: CASNTRASGAIKETQYF. CDR3 coding DNA: TGTGCCAGCAACACTAGGGCTAGCGGGGCAATTAAAGAGACCCAGTACTTC.